A single sample is the source of the 3 T cell receptor beta chains below, sequenced in a study of Ad26.COV2.S vaccination and SARS-CoV-2 variants. Treatment indicated: about 20 received Ad26.COV2.S at low or high dose, single or two shots; 5 received placebo; per-sample allocation not given. Day 63 following the first vaccine or placebo injection was when the samples were taken. Repertoires were generated with immunoSEQ multiplex PCR, while TCRdb's copy carries only in-frame clones and drops some. The data hold 350,000 to 500,000 clones, with 88% observed a single time. The source material was peripheral blood, sampled in a trial of Ad26.COV2.S vaccine versus placebo. The receptors originated from a person between 18 and 60 years old who received the Ad26.COV2.S COVID-19 vaccine or a placebo.

The chain couples TRBV30 to TRBJ1-1; D remains unclear. CDR1 GTSNPN and CDR2 SVGIG come from the germline V gene (reference sequence). V lost 4 bases to trimming and J lost 5 bases, with 11 bases between them. The CDR3 length is 12 residues. The CDR3 region is CAWTPAGTEAFF. CDR3 sequence (DNA): TGTGCCTGGACCCCAGCGGGGACTGAAGCTTTCTTT.

The gene calls are TRBV10-3 and TRBJ2-2, with TRBD1 matching over 7 bases. The trim removed 7 bases at V and 3 bases at J, leaving 5 bases unmatched. The germline gives CDR1 ENHRY, CDR2 SYGVKD. The CDR3 is 14 amino acids. The CDR3 DNA reads TGTGCCATCAATGGACAGGTAGACACCGGGGAGCTGTTTTTT. It specifies CAINGQVDTGELFF.

This chain connects TRBV6-5 to TRBJ1-5; 8 positions match TRBD1. From germline, CDR1 is MNHEY and CDR2 SVGAGI. There are 15 residues in the CDR3. V lost 6 bases to trimming and J lost 3 bases; unmatched junction nucleotides: 7. CDR3 nucleotide sequence: TGTGCCAGCAGAAAGGCAGGGGGCTCCAATCAGCCCCAGCATTTT. It translates to CASRKAGGSNQPQHF.